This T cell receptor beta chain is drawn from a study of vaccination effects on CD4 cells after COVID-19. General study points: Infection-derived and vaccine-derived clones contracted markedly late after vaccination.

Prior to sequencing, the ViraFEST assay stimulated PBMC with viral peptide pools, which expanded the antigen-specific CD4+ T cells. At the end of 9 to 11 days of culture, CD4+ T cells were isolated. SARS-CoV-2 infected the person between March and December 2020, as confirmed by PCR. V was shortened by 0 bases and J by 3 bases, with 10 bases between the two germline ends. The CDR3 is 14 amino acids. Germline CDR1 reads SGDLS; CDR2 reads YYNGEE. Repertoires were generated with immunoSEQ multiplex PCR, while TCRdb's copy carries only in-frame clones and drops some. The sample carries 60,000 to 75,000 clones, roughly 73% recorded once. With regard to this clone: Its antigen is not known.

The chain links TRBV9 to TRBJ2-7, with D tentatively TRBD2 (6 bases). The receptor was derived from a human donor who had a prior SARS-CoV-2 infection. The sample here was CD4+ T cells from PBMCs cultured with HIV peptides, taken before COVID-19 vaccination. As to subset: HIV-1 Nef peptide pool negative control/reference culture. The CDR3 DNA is TGTGCCAGCAGCGTAGCTCTGCGGGGCTACGAGCAGTACTTC. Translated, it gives CASSVALRGYEQYF.